The 10 T cell receptor beta chains given below trace back to one sample, sequenced in a study of CD8 T cells in Susac syndrome. RNA was extracted with the RNeasy kit, and a quantity of roughly 0.5 to 1 ug was reverse transcribed using random hexamers. One entry per CDR3 protein results from TCRdb running MiXCR on the immunoSEQ multiplex PCR reads. Seen here are some 260,000 distinct CDR3 sequences, roughly 95% observed once, and the top ten hold around 0.067%. Sequencing was performed on CD4+ T cells from PBMCs. Receptors originate from a human donor with multiple sclerosis.

The V gene is TRBV19, the J gene TRBJ2-1; D possibly corresponds to TRBD1 (6 bases). Germline V gene data show CDR1 as LNHDA and CDR2 as SQIVND (reference sequence). The CDR3 is made up of 14 amino acids. With 5 bases removed from V and 3 bases from J, the gap between germline ends came to 11 bases. Here the CDR3 reads CASSLGQNYNEQFF. CDR3 bases: TGTGCCAGTAGTCTAGGACAGAACTACAATGAGCAGTTCTTC. Filled out from reference TRBV19 and TRBJ2-1, the complete variable domain reads DGGITQSPKYLFRKEGQNVTLSCEQNLNHDAMYWYRQDPGQGLRLIYYSQIVNDFQKGDIAEGYSVSREKKESFPLTVTSAQKNPTAFYLCASSLGQNYNEQFFGPGTRLTVL.

J is TRBJ1-4 and V is TRBV19; no firm D call. The CDR3 loop spans 14 amino acids. Trimming left V 7 bases short and J 4 bases short, with 13 bases between. Germline loops: CDR1 LNHDA, CDR2 SQIVND (reference sequence). The CDR3 DNA is TGTGCCAGTAAAAATGGAAGGAGTAATGAAAAACTGTTTTTT. Protein product: CASKNGRSNEKLFF.

In DNA form, the CDR3 reads TGTGCCAGCAGCTTAGAACTAGCGGTGACCTACGAGCAGTACTTC. Residues: CASSLELAVTYEQYF. The chain couples TRBV11-2 to TRBJ2-7, with 8 positions matching TRBD2. CDR1 is SGHAT and CDR2 is FQNNGV in the germline V gene. The CDR3 has 15 residues. V trimming: 0 bases; J trimming: 2 bases; junction bases outside the gene matches: 3.

The CDR3 region is CAWSDSWDRGFGYTF. The CDR3 DNA sequence: TGTGCCTGGAGTGACTCCTGGGACAGGGGATTCGGCTACACCTTC. The chain links TRBV30 to TRBJ1-2, with TRBD1 matching over 10 bases. The CDR3 spans 15 residues. Looked up from germline, CDR1 is GTSNPN and CDR2 is SVGIG (reference sequence). V trimming: 1 base; J trimming: 8 bases; junction bases outside the gene matches: 10.

The J gene is TRBJ2-2, the V gene TRBV5-6; no firm D call. CDR3 length: 14 amino acids. The germline V gene has CDR1 SGHDT and CDR2 YYEEEE. Trimming removed 0 bases from V and 2 bases from J, with 5 bases in between. The CDR3 is CASSLDPNTGELFF. The CDR3 region has the DNA TGTGCCAGCAGCTTGGACCCCAACACCGGGGAGCTGTTTTTT.

The V and J genes are TRBV15 and TRBJ2-5; either TRBD1 or TRBD2 may fit D (5 bases each). Germline V gene lookup returns CDR1 LNHNV and CDR2 YYDKDF (reference sequence). This CDR3 is built from 14 residues. V was pared by 2 bases and J by 1 base, with 8 bases between. The CDR3 loop is CATSRPGTQETQYF. CDR3 DNA sequence: TGTGCCACCAGCAGACCCGGGACCCAAGAGACCCAGTACTTC.

The V gene is TRBV9, the J gene TRBJ2-6; D is unresolved. The CDR3 has 14 amino acids. V was cut by 7 bases and J by 0 bases, with 8 bases left in between. Germline assignment: CDR1 SGDLS and CDR2 YYNGEE. CDR3 bases: TGTGCCAGCGGGCACTACTCTGGGGCCAACGTCCTGACTTTC. Amino acid sequence: CASGHYSGANVLTF.

This chain connects TRBV20-1 to TRBJ1-1, with D perhaps TRBD1 (5 bases). CDR3 length: 15 residues. In germline, CDR1 is DFQATT, CDR2 SNEGSKA (reference sequence). Trimming took 0 bases from V and 6 from J, leaving 17 bases between them. This CDR3 is CSARDFVAGRPEAFF. In nucleotides, the CDR3 is TGCAGTGCTAGAGATTTCGTGGCAGGGCGTCCTGAAGCTTTCTTT.

This rearrangement joins TRBV7-9 to TRBJ1-2; 9 bases align to TRBD1. V shed 1 base and J 13 bases; nucleotides not matched to a gene: 4. This CDR3 has 12 amino acids. The germline CDR1 and CDR2 sequences are SEHNR and FQNEAQ (reference sequence). The CDR3 reads CASSLGDRVGTF. The CDR3 DNA sequence: TGTGCCAGCAGCTTAGGGGACAGGGTTGGCACCTTC.

The chain links TRBV29-1 to TRBJ1-1; D uncertain. This CDR3 comprises 13 residues. Germline values: CDR1 SQVTM, CDR2 ANQGSEA. Trimming took off 7 bases at V and 6 bases at J, with 18 bases between the two ends. CDR3 sequence (DNA): TGCAGCGGCTTAGACGACCGTAACGCTGAAGCTTTCTTT. As protein: CSGLDDRNAEAFF. Filled out from reference TRBV29-1 and TRBJ1-1, the complete variable domain reads SAVISQKPSRDICQRGTSLTIQCQVDSQVTMMFWYRQQPGQSLTLIATANQGSEATYESGFVIDKFPISRPNLTFSTLTVSNMSPEDSSIYLCSGLDDRNAEAFFGQGTRLTVV.